The 18 T cell receptor beta chains reported below all come from one sample, sequenced in a study of T cells in Graves' hyperthyroidism and ophthalmopathy. RNA transcripts gave rise to amplified TCR beta CDR3 regions. The study used the HTBI primer set for a first-round RT-PCR of the TCR CDR3. TCRdb redid the calling of the multiplex PCR reads with MiXCR, one entry per CDR3 protein. Among 250,000 to 300,000 distinct CDR3 sequences listed, roughly 15% were seen once. Sequencing used blood. Receptors originate from a woman aged 50 to 60 with Graves' hyperthyroidism that later progressed to Graves' ophthalmopathy.

At least ten counts were recorded for this clonotype. A read error may produce the germline difference seen at one junction end. The V call is TRBV7-7, the J call TRBJ2-1; 10 bases line up with TRBD2. In germline, CDR1 is SSHAT, CDR2 FNYEAQ (reference sequence). The CDR3 is 15 residues long. The CDR3 sequence is CASSLASGRGNEQFF. In nucleotides, the CDR3 is TGTGCTAGCAGCTTAGCCAGCGGGAGGGGCAATGAGCAGTTCTTC.

The genes are TRBV5-4 and TRBJ1-2; 8 bases fit TRBD1. V was clipped by 0 bases and J by 5 bases; unmatched bases: 9. This CDR3 comprises 16 residues. The germline V gene encodes CDR1 SGHNT and CDR2 YYREEE (reference sequence). The CDR3 DNA reads as TGTGCCAGCAGCTTGGACGGCCAGGGGGCCTCTTATGGCTACACCTTC. Translation gives CASSLDGQGASYGYTF. Full variable domain (outside the CDR3, taken from reference TRBV5-4 and TRBJ1-2): ETGVTQSPTHLIKTRGQQVTLRCSSQSGHNTVSWYQQALGQGPQFIFQYYREEENGRGNFPPRFSGLQFPNYSSELNVNALELDDSALYLCASSLDGQGASYGYTFGSGTRLTVV.

This clonotype was counted at least ten times. The chain employs TRBV6-1 and TRBJ1-4; D perhaps matches TRBD1 (6 bases). There are 14 residues in the CDR3. Germline CDR1 and CDR2: MNHNS and SASEGT. Trimming left V 7 bases short and J 6 bases short, with 15 bases between. Written as DNA, the CDR3 is TGTGCCAGCACAAGGGGGATTCGGGATGAAAAACTGTTTTTT. Protein: CASTRGIRDEKLFF.

This clonotype was detected ten times or more. The genes are TRBV27 and TRBJ2-3; D is unclear. The CDR3 is 15 amino acids. Trimming took off 0 bases at V and 3 bases at J, with 10 bases between the two ends. Germline V lookup: CDR1 MNHEY, CDR2 SMNVEV (reference sequence). CDR3 loop: CASSLSGFWTDTQYF. In DNA form, the CDR3 reads TGTGCCAGCAGTTTATCAGGGTTCTGGACAGATACGCAGTATTTT.

This clonotype appeared many times. The chain has TRBV30 and TRBJ2-3; 9 bases line up with TRBD1. Germline V gives CDR1 GTSNPN, CDR2 SVGIG (reference sequence). J lost 5 bases, V lost 1 base, and 13 bases had no gene match. The CDR3 loop spans 17 amino acids. Written as DNA, the CDR3 is TGTGCCTGGAGTGGGATTGGTTGGACAGGGGAAATAGATACGCAGTATTTT. It yields the protein CAWSGIGWTGEIDTQYF.

This clonotype was detected many times. CDR3 nucleotide sequence: TGTGCCAGCACAGAAACTAGCGGGATTTTTGAGCAGTTCTTC. Amino acid sequence: CASTETSGIFEQFF. The chain links TRBV2 to TRBJ2-1, with 10 bases that match TRBD2. The CDR3 covers 14 residues. V trimming: 7 bases; J trimming: 9 bases; junction bases outside the gene matches: 9. The germline V gene has CDR1 SNHLY and CDR2 FYNNEI.

This clonotype has ten or more counts. This sequence joins TRBV20-1 and TRBJ1-5; 8 positions agree with TRBD1. The CDR3 runs to 13 residues. Germline V gene data show CDR1 as DFQATT and CDR2 as SNEGSKA (reference sequence). Trimming took 2 bases from V and 4 from J; bases not matched to a gene: 1. The CDR3 region has the DNA TGCAGTGCTAGAAGACAGGGGAATCAGCCCCAGCATTTT. Protein product: CSARRQGNQPQHF.

This clonotype was recorded at least ten times. The chain uses TRBV12-5 and TRBJ1-2, with D unclear. Germline-derived CDR1 and CDR2 are LGHNT and FRNRAP. CDR3 length: 14 amino acids. Trimming took 1 base from V and 4 from J, leaving 10 bases between them. The CDR3: CASGLEASFYGYTF. CDR3 nucleotides: TGTGCTAGTGGTTTGGAGGCGTCATTCTATGGCTACACCTTC.

This clonotype qualifies as medium-sized. The chain joins TRBV27 to TRBJ2-3, with 7 bases that match TRBD1. The V gene end was trimmed by 7 bases and the J gene end by 5 bases; junction bases not matched to a gene: 6. The CDR3 is 13 residues long. Germline V gene sequence: CDR1 MNHEY, CDR2 SMNVEV (reference sequence). The CDR3 DNA follows: TGTGCCAGCAAGGACACAGGGGTAGATACGCAGTATTTT. It yields the protein CASKDTGVDTQYF.

This clonotype was counted ten times or more. V usage is TRBV28 and J usage is TRBJ1-2; TRBD1 is a possible D gene (5 bases). Per germline, CDR1 MDHEN and CDR2 SYDVKM. The V and J ends lost 5 bases and 2 bases respectively, with 15 bases between them. CDR3 length: 15 residues. The CDR3 spells CASSGWWGRNYGYTF. DNA for the CDR3: TGTGCCAGCAGTGGATGGTGGGGCAGGAACTATGGCTACACCTTC.

In its sample, this clonotype was seen a few times. V usage is TRBV20-1 and J usage is TRBJ2-5; D is undetermined. This CDR3 is 11 amino acids long. Per the germline V gene, CDR1 is DFQATT and CDR2 is SNEGSKA (reference sequence). Between the trimmed V and J ends, which lost 5 bases and 5 bases, there was a span of 9 bases. The CDR3 is CSALRKETQYF. DNA of the CDR3: TGCAGTGCTCTAAGGAAGGAGACCCAGTACTTC.

This clonotype was picked up many times. The gene calls are TRBV29-1 and TRBJ2-3, with 9 bases matching TRBD2. V trimming: 2 bases; J trimming: 6 bases; junction bases outside the gene matches: 6. The CDR3 extends over 14 amino acids. Germline V gene data show CDR1 as SQVTM and CDR2 as ANQGSEA. The chain's CDR3 is CSVEPNGLADTQYF. The CDR3 DNA is TGCAGCGTTGAACCGAACGGACTAGCGGATACGCAGTATTTT.

This clonotype was detected only a few times. An end of the junction does not agree with germline; a read error may underlie this. The V call is TRBV28, the J call TRBJ2-5; D might be TRBD2 (5 bases). This CDR3 is 13 amino acids long. Germline values: CDR1 MDHEN, CDR2 SYDVKM. In nucleotides, the CDR3 is TGTGCCAGCAGTAGGAGATCGGAGGCTGTTGGGAACTTC. It translates to CASSRRSEAVGNF.

This clonotype was detected a few times. The chain carries TRBV25-1 and TRBJ2-1, with 14 bases identical to TRBD2. Germline assignment: CDR1 MGHDK and CDR2 SYGVNS. The CDR3 is 18 residues long. J lost 1 base, V lost 1 base, and 3 bases had no gene match. The CDR3 reads CASSESRLAGGSYNEQFF. CDR3 DNA: TGTGCCAGCAGTGAATCCCGACTAGCGGGAGGGTCCTACAATGAGCAGTTCTTC.

This clonotype was picked up a small number of times. This chain joins TRBV7-8 and TRBJ2-2; 13 nucleotides align to TRBD2. There are 15 residues in the CDR3. In germline, CDR1 is SGHVS, CDR2 FQNEAQ. The V gene end was trimmed by 5 bases and the J gene end by 7 bases; junction bases not matched to a gene: 4. In DNA, the CDR3 is TGTGCCAGCAGCCCCCGACTAGCGGGAGGCGGGGAGCTGTTTTTT. This encodes CASSPRLAGGGELFF.

This clonotype was seen many times. The chain employs TRBV12-3 or TRBV12-4 and TRBJ1-5; possibly TRBD1 for D (5 bases). V lost 1 base and J lost 2, with 9 bases in between. This CDR3 contains 15 residues. The CDR3 nucleotides are TGTGCCAGCAGTTTAGGGCAGGGAGGCAATCAGCCCCAGCATTTT. Protein: CASSLGQGGNQPQHF.

The sample holds many counts of this clonotype. V gene TRBV11-1 combines with J gene TRBJ2-7; 7 bases are a match to TRBD2. Germline CDR1 and CDR2: SGHAT and FQDESV (reference sequence). Trimming cost V 4 bases and J 3 bases; bases outside gene matches: 6. The CDR3 totals 14 residues. DNA of the CDR3: TGTGCCAGCAGCTCCTCGGGGGGTCGCTACGAGCAGTACTTC. It yields the protein CASSSSGGRYEQYF. The variable domain in full, with the rest retrieved from reference TRBV11-1 and TRBJ2-7, is EAEVAQSPRYKITEKSQAVAFWCDPISGHATLYWYRQILGQGPELLVQFQDESVVDDSQLPKDRFSAERLKGVDSTLKIQPAELGDSAMYLCASSSSGGRYEQYFGPGTRLTVT.

This clonotype was seen repeatedly, ten times or more. The V gene is TRBV28, the J gene TRBJ2-3, with D unclear. The CDR3 runs 20 residues. The V end was cut by 4 bases, the J end by 0 bases, with 26 bases between. Germline assignment: CDR1 MDHEN and CDR2 SYDVKM. In nucleotides, the CDR3 is TGTGCCAGCAGTTCTATATTGTTCCATGACACTACCTTTAGCACAGATACGCAGTATTTT. Its protein is CASSSILFHDTTFSTDTQYF.